Listed below are T cell receptor beta chains from one sample, sequenced in a study of CD8+CD57+ T cells in acquired aplastic anemia. Using its own MiXCR run on the reads, TCRdb lists one record per CDR3 protein. The data show 150,000 to 200,000 distinct CDR3 sequences, roughly 64% seen once. The sequencing sample was made of sorted CD4+, CD8+, or CD8+CD57+ T cells (not recorded which) from PBMCs. The receptors stem from a human donor with severe aplastic anemia or a healthy control (not recorded which). Each CDR3 is given with its conserved first and last residue. The D gene is left open where the match is weak. Size is omitted from some rows. Given values are once, few, many or a class for expanded clones.

clone_size j_call d_call v_call cdr3_aa cdr3_nt
many TRBJ2-2 - TRBV2 CAGENRDNPNTGELFF TGTGCCGGCGAGAACCGGGACAACCCGAACACCGGGGAGCTGTTTTTT
- TRBJ2-5 - TRBV5-1 CASSLMGGQETQYF TGCGCCAGCAGCTTGATGGGCGGGCAAGAGACCCAGTACTTC
- TRBJ2-1 - TRBV24-1 CATSETGDYNEQFF TGTGCCACCAGTGAGACAGGAGACTACAATGAGCAGTTCTTC
few TRBJ2-7 TRBD2 TRBV7-9 CASSSLTSRSEQYF TGTGCCAGCAGCTCCCTGACTAGCCGGAGCGAGCAGTACTTC
- TRBJ2-7 - TRBV2 CASIQGTYEQYF TGTGCCAGCATCCAGGGAACCTACGAGCAGTACTTC
many TRBJ2-5 - TRBV19 CASSPSGAAQETQYF TGTGCCAGTAGCCCGTCCGGGGCAGCCCAAGAGACCCAGTACTTC
- TRBJ1-5 - TRBV10-3 CASSLYRPGSNQPQHF TGTGCCAGCAGTTTATATCGGCCGGGAAGCAATCAGCCCCAGCATTTT
- TRBJ2-7 TRBD1 TRBV7-9 CASSRQGGRGYEQYF TGTGCCAGCAGCCGACAGGGGGGAAGGGGCTACGAGCAGTACTTC
- TRBJ2-7 TRBD1 TRBV20-1 CSVRPGTGSPEQYF TGCAGTGTACGACCCGGGACAGGGTCACCCGAGCAGTACTTC
- TRBJ2-1 TRBD2 TRBV20-1 CSAWSGLAYNEQFF TGCAGTGCTTGGAGTGGACTAGCCTACAATGAGCAGTTCTTC
few TRBJ2-3 - TRBV19 CASQGSRTDTQYF TGTGCCAGCCAGGGGTCTCGCACAGATACGCAGTATTTT
- TRBJ2-5 - TRBV5-4 CASSLTLGTQYF TGTGCCAGCAGCTTAACCCTTGGGACCCAGTACTTC
- TRBJ1-1 - TRBV6-6 CASSRQNPDTEAFF TGTGCCAGCAGTCGGCAGAACCCGGACACTGAAGCTTTCTTT
- TRBJ2-3 - TRBV15 CATSSGGRTDTQYF TGTGCCACCAGCAGCGGGGGCCGCACAGATACGCAGTATTTT
- TRBJ1-5 - TRBV10-2 CVSSEFLGQLQHF TGCGTCAGCAGTGAGTTCTTGGGTCAGCTCCAGCATTTT
- TRBJ2-7 - TRBV7-9 CAWSVPHRSSYEQYF TGTGCCTGGAGTGTACCGCACAGGAGCTCCTACGAGCAGTACTTC
- TRBJ2-7 - TRBV6-1 CASSALAHSSYEQYF TGTGCCAGCAGCGCTCTAGCGCACAGCTCCTACGAGCAGTACTTC
- TRBJ1-2 - TRBV7-2 CASSPTVAGGLYGYTF TGTGCCAGCAGCCCCACCGTAGCGGGGGGGCTGTATGGCTACACCTTC
- TRBJ1-5 - TRBV7-9 CASSLTQDQPQHF TGTGCCAGCAGCTTAACACAGGATCAGCCCCAGCATTTT
- TRBJ1-2 TRBD1 TRBV9 CASSTGQGEYGYTF TGTGCCAGCAGCACCGGACAGGGGGAGTATGGCTACACCTTC
once TRBJ2-7 TRBD2 TRBV25-1 CASSGLAGGPYEQYF TGTGCCAGCAGCGGACTAGCGGGGGGCCCCTACGAGCAGTACTTC
- TRBJ2-1 - TRBV10-2 CASRDLSGLSRYNEQFF TGCGCCAGCAGAGACTTGAGCGGGTTATCGAGGTACAATGAGCAGTTCTTC